This T cell receptor beta chain was captured in a study of cytomegalovirus exposure and HLA in healthy donors. Repertoires were generated with immunoSEQ multiplex PCR, while TCRdb's copy carries only in-frame clones and drops some. The table has about 110,000 clones, approximately 85% seen once. Looked up from germline, CDR1 is MNHNS and CDR2 is SASEGT. V was clipped by 6 bases and J by 6 bases; unmatched bases: 7. The CDR3 runs to 13 residues. Points on this clone: Its antigen is unidentified.

Findings and caveats of the study: Cytomegalovirus-associated TCR beta chains were listed, numbering 164.

The sequencing sample was made of PBMCs. The J gene is TRBJ1-2, the V gene TRBV6-1; 7 bases map to TRBD1. This receptor was obtained from a young woman in good health and CMV-seronegative. This chain's CDR3 is CASRSGGYDGYTF. In DNA form, the CDR3 reads TGTGCCAGCAGATCAGGGGGATATGATGGCTACACCTTC.